The 28 T cell receptor beta chains reported below all come from one sample, sequenced in a study of T cell changes during pregnancy in multiple sclerosis. The assay was immunoSEQ multiplex PCR, and TCRdb's table has in-frame clones only and misses some. The sample includes about 59,000 clones, around 94% of them seen just once. Specimen: CD8+ T cells from peripheral blood mononuclear cells, collected after pregnancy. The source is a female donor with multiple sclerosis, enrolled in a pregnancy study.

The V and J genes are TRBV2 and TRBJ2-5; 12 positions agree with TRBD2. The CDR3 is 17 amino acids. V was pared by 6 bases and J by 1 base, with 9 bases of the junction left unmatched. CDR1 and CDR2 (germline): SNHLY, FYNNEI. Here the CDR3 reads CASRVLGTSGFQETQYF. For the CDR3, the DNA is TGTGCCAGCAGGGTCCTCGGGACTAGCGGGTTCCAAGAGACCCAGTACTTC. The full variable domain, in which reference TRBV2 and TRBJ2-5 provide the parts outside the CDR3, is EPEVTQTPSHQVTQMGQEVILRCVPISNHLYFYWYRQILGQKVEFLVSFYNNEISEKSEIFDDQFSVERPDGSNFTLKIRSTKLEDSAMYFCASRVLGTSGFQETQYFGPGTRLLVL.

The V and J genes are TRBV7-9 and TRBJ2-7, with D possibly TRBD1 on 6 matching bases. The CDR3 length is 16 residues. From germline, CDR1 is SEHNR and CDR2 FQNEAQ (reference sequence). The V end was cut by 4 bases, the J end by 0 bases, with 16 bases between. The CDR3 DNA sequence: TGTGCCAGCAGCTCTACCGGGACAATGAGCTCCTACGAGCAGTACTTC. It yields the protein CASSSTGTMSSYEQYF. Full variable domain (missing parts from reference TRBV7-9 and TRBJ2-7): DTGVSQNPRHKITKRGQNVTFRCDPISEHNRLYWYRQTLGQGPEFLTYFQNEAQLEKSRLLSDRFSAERPKGSFSTLEIQRTEQGDSAMYLCASSSTGTMSSYEQYFGPGTRLTVT.

The chain employs TRBV2 and TRBJ1-1; TRBD1 agrees at 8 bases. Germline V lookup: CDR1 SNHLY, CDR2 FYNNEI. The CDR3 length is 14 residues. J lost 5 bases, V lost 4 bases, and 6 bases had no gene match. CDR3 sequence reads: CASSVTGGGTEAFF. The CDR3 nucleotides are TGTGCCAGCAGTGTCACAGGGGGGGGGACTGAAGCTTTCTTT.

The chain is built from TRBV11-2 and TRBJ2-5; D is unclear. Trimming shortened V by 5 bases and J by 5 bases, and 18 bases separated the two germline ends. Germline CDR1 reads SGHAT; CDR2 reads FQNNGV. The CDR3 is 15 amino acids. The CDR3 nucleotides read TGTGCCAGCAGCCTCACCCTCACCAGCGCGGAGACCCAGTACTTC. It encodes CASSLTLTSAETQYF.

The rearrangement links TRBV7-9 to TRBJ2-1; a weak D match, TRBD2 (5 bases). The germline CDR1 and CDR2 sequences are SEHNR and FQNEAQ (reference sequence). Trimming took 5 bases from V and 7 from J, leaving 12 bases between them. The CDR3 covers 13 residues. Written as DNA, the CDR3 is TGTGCCAGCAGCACCGACTACTATAATGAGCAGTTCTTC. Amino acid sequence: CASSTDYYNEQFF.

The rearrangement uses TRBV28 and TRBJ2-7; D unresolved. V shed 3 bases and J shed 3 bases, with 3 bases lying between them. This CDR3 region has 11 residues. CDR1 is MDHEN and CDR2 is SYDVKM in the germline V gene. The CDR3 coding sequence is TGTGCCAGCAGTTTTATCTACGAGCAGTACTTC. Its translation: CASSFIYEQYF. Using reference TRBV28 and TRBJ2-7 for the parts outside the CDR3, the full variable domain is DVKVTQSSRYLVKRTGEKVFLECVQDMDHENMFWYRQDPGLGLRLIYFSYDVKMKEKGDIPEGYSVSREKKERFSLILESASTNQTSMYLCASSFIYEQYFGPGTRLTVT.

The genes are TRBV7-9 and TRBJ2-5; 8 bases agree with TRBD2. CDR3 length: 13 residues. V lost 4 bases and J lost 4; bases outside the gene matches: 2. The germline V gene has CDR1 SEHNR and CDR2 FQNEAQ (reference sequence). The CDR3 here is CASSSGTRETQYF. CDR3 DNA: TGTGCCAGCAGCTCCGGGACTAGAGAGACCCAGTACTTC.

The rearrangement links TRBV28 to TRBJ2-7; 13 bases match TRBD2. V was pared by 4 bases and J by 1 base, with 10 bases of the junction left unmatched. CDR1 is MDHEN and CDR2 is SYDVKM in the germline V gene. The CDR3 totals 18 residues. The DNA of the CDR3 is TGTGCCAGCAGTTCCCCGTTTCGGACTAGCGGGAGATCCTACGAGCAGTACTTC. Translated, it gives CASSSPFRTSGRSYEQYF.

The chain has TRBV9 and TRBJ2-7; TRBD2 matches 13 bases. The CDR3 loop spans 13 amino acids. CDR1 is SGDLS, CDR2 YYNGEE, per germline. V trimming: 4 bases; J trimming: 7 bases; junction bases outside the gene matches: 2. CDR3 region: CASSLGLAGEQYF. CDR3 DNA: TGTGCCAGCAGCTTGGGACTAGCGGGGGAGCAGTACTTC.

The V gene is TRBV5-6, the J gene TRBJ2-7; 7 nucleotides match TRBD1. Germline V gene data show CDR1 as SGHDT and CDR2 as YYEEEE. J gave up 3 bases and V 2 bases, and 5 bases lay outside the gene matches. CDR3 length: 14 residues. The CDR3 protein is CASSLTGANYEQYF. CDR3 nucleotide sequence: TGTGCCAGCAGCTTAACAGGGGCGAACTACGAGCAGTACTTC.

The rearrangement joins TRBV27 to TRBJ1-1; 7 nucleotides match TRBD1. The CDR3 has 13 amino acids. Germline assignment: CDR1 MNHEY and CDR2 SMNVEV (reference sequence). V trimming: 5 bases; J trimming: 4 bases; junction bases outside the gene matches: 4. The CDR3 sequence: CASSPRGPTEAFF. CDR3 nucleotides: TGTGCCAGCAGTCCTAGGGGGCCCACTGAAGCTTTCTTT.

The chain has TRBV7-9 and TRBJ2-7, with 11 bases fitting TRBD2. CDR1 is SEHNR, CDR2 FQNEAQ, per germline (reference sequence). The junction had 4 bases not matched to a gene; V was cut back by 4 bases and J by 2 bases. The length of the CDR3 is 15 residues. The CDR3 protein is CASSSTSGATYEQYF. CDR3 bases: TGTGCCAGCAGCTCGACTAGCGGGGCCACCTACGAGCAGTACTTC.

The chain is built from TRBV19 and TRBJ2-5; 8 bases agree with TRBD1. The germline gives CDR1 LNHDA, CDR2 SQIVND (reference sequence). The CDR3 has 14 residues. With V trimmed by 3 bases and J by 2 bases, 2 bases remained unmatched. This CDR3 reads CASSITGGQETQYF. The CDR3, as DNA: TGTGCCAGTAGTATTACAGGGGGACAAGAGACCCAGTACTTC.

The chain has TRBV9 and TRBJ1-1, with a weak D call TRBD1 (5 bases). V was clipped by 5 bases and J by 1 base, with 9 bases between them. Germline CDR1 SGDLS, CDR2 YYNGEE. The CDR3 runs 13 residues. DNA for the CDR3: TGTGCCAGCAGACAGGAGCCGAACACTGAAGCTTTCTTT. This gives the protein CASRQEPNTEAFF.

The chain is built from TRBV11-2 and TRBJ2-1; 7 bases agree with TRBD2. This CDR3 has 15 residues. V gave up 1 base and J gave up 7 bases; unmatched junction bases: 7. Per the germline V gene, CDR1 is SGHAT and CDR2 is FQNNGV. This CDR3 reads CASSLVGGGVNEQFF. CDR3 in DNA: TGTGCCAGCAGCTTAGTGGGGGGAGGGGTAAATGAGCAGTTCTTC.

CDR3: CASSEAQRLAGGPGELFF. In nucleotides, the CDR3 is TGTGCCAGCAGTGAAGCGCAAAGACTAGCGGGAGGGCCCGGGGAGCTGTTTTTT. This chain links TRBV6-1 with TRBJ2-2; 14 bases map to TRBD2. V was pared by 0 bases and J by 6 bases, with 6 bases of the junction left unmatched. The CDR3 consists of 18 residues. CDR1 is MNHNS and CDR2 is SASEGT in the germline V gene.

CDR3 DNA sequence: TGTGCCACCAGCCTACGGGGGGGATCTGGGGCCAACGTCCTGACTTTC. It codes for CATSLRGGSGANVLTF. This rearrangement joins TRBV15 to TRBJ2-6, with 8 bases aligning to TRBD2. The CDR3 loop spans 16 amino acids. V dropped 5 bases and J dropped 1; count of bases not matched to a gene: 4. Germline V gives CDR1 LNHNV, CDR2 YYDKDF (reference sequence).

The rearrangement links TRBV6-1 to TRBJ1-2; perhaps TRBD1 as D (5 bases). CDR3 length equals 14 residues. Germline-derived CDR1 and CDR2 are MNHNS and SASEGT. V was trimmed by 1 base and J by 8 bases, leaving 14 bases between them. The CDR3 here is CASSEVVGLRGYTF. The CDR3, as DNA: TGTGCCAGCAGTGAAGTGGTGGGACTCCGGGGCTACACCTTC.

The chain uses TRBV7-8 and TRBJ2-3; the D gene is possibly TRBD2 (5 bases). V was pared by 5 bases and J by 4 bases, with 10 bases between. Germline V lookup: CDR1 SGHVS, CDR2 FQNEAQ. The CDR3 covers 13 residues. CDR3 sequence (DNA): TGTGCCAGCAGCATCGGTAGCGCAGATACGCAGTATTTT. Protein product: CASSIGSADTQYF.

The chain joins TRBV11-2 to TRBJ2-7; 8 positions agree with TRBD1. CDR3 size: 14 residues. Germline-derived CDR1 and CDR2 are SGHAT and FQNNGV. V trimming: 5 bases; J trimming: 6 bases; junction bases outside the gene matches: 9. CDR3 in DNA: TGTGCCAGCAGCGAAACGGGACAGGACCTCGAGCAGTACTTC. Encoded protein: CASSETGQDLEQYF.

This chain joins TRBV7-9 and TRBJ2-3, with D possibly matching TRBD1 (6 bases). Germline CDR1 reads SEHNR; CDR2 reads FQNEAQ (reference sequence). This CDR3 comprises 15 residues. The ends were cut back, 7 bases at V and 1 base at J, with 15 bases in the middle. CDR3 DNA sequence: TGTGCCAGCAACTCCGGCAGGGGCGGCACAGATACGCAGTATTTT. Translation gives CASNSGRGGTDTQYF.

The chain uses TRBV27 and TRBJ2-7, with 8 nucleotides matching TRBD2. Germline lookup yields CDR1 MNHEY and CDR2 SMNVEV (reference sequence). The CDR3 length is 13 residues. J gave up 6 bases and V 2 bases, and 3 bases lay outside the gene matches. CDR3: CASSLRGGIEQYF. In DNA form, the CDR3 reads TGTGCCAGCAGTTTACGGGGGGGGATCGAGCAGTACTTC.

This clone was counted a single time. The rearrangement joins TRBV29-1 to TRBJ2-7; TRBD2 might be the D (5 bases). Germline lookup yields CDR1 SQVTM and CDR2 ANQGSEA. This CDR3 has 12 residues. The germline V and J ends were trimmed by 6 bases and 7 bases, with 16 bases remaining between them. CDR3 sequence reads: CSVAGGEGEQYF. Here the CDR3 DNA reads TGCAGCGTCGCCGGAGGAGAAGGTGAGCAGTACTTC.

This clone is medium-sized. This chain joins TRBV5-1 and TRBJ2-1; TRBD2 matches at 11 bases. Per the germline V gene, CDR1 is SGHRS and CDR2 is YFSETQ. The CDR3 runs to 12 residues. Trimming took 3 bases from V and 15 from J; bases not matched to a gene: 5. CDR3 nucleotide sequence: TGCGCCAGCAGCTCCATAGCGGGAGGGCCGTTCTTC. Translated: CASSSIAGGPFF.

The V and J genes are TRBV29-1 and TRBJ1-4, with D possibly being TRBD1 (6 bases). Germline CDR1 SQVTM, CDR2 ANQGSEA. V dropped 5 bases and J dropped 8 bases, with 15 bases sitting between them. The length of the CDR3 is 13 residues. In DNA form, the CDR3 reads TGCAGCGTTCGCCGGGACAAAGGGGAAAAACTGTTTTTT. It specifies CSVRRDKGEKLFF. Looking up the rest from reference TRBV29-1 and TRBJ1-4 gives the full variable domain: SAVISQKPSRDICQRGTSLTIQCQVDSQVTMMFWYRQQPGQSLTLIATANQGSEATYESGFVIDKFPISRPNLTFSTLTVSNMSPEDSSIYLCSVRRDKGEKLFFGSGTQLSVL.

This rearrangement joins TRBV4-3 to TRBJ1-1; TRBD1 agrees at 7 bases. J lost 8 bases, V lost 0 bases, and 6 bases had no gene match. The CDR3 sequence is 14 residues long. Germline V gives CDR1 LGHNA, CDR2 YSLEER. DNA for the CDR3: TGCGCCAGCAGCCAAGATGAGGGGACAGCCGAAGCTTTCTTT. Its translation: CASSQDEGTAEAFF.

The V call is TRBV4-3, the J call TRBJ2-7; tentatively, D is TRBD2 (5 bases). Germline CDR1 LGHNA, CDR2 YSLEER. Trimming removed 2 bases at V and 2 bases at J, with 10 bases between. This CDR3 is 14 amino acids long. The CDR3 DNA is TGCGCCAGCAGCCAATTCTTCGGGGCCTACGAGCAGTACTTC. It yields the protein CASSQFFGAYEQYF.

This chain uses TRBV9 with TRBJ2-4; 8 nucleotides match TRBD2. V trimming: 4 bases; J trimming: 7 bases; junction bases outside the gene matches: 13. The CDR3 is made up of 16 amino acids. Per the germline V gene, CDR1 is SGDLS and CDR2 is YYNGEE. CDR3 nucleotides: TGTGCCAGCAGCACCTCGGGAGGGGGGTCACACAACATTCAGTACTTC. Translated: CASSTSGGGSHNIQYF.